The 15 T cell receptor beta chains given below trace back to one sample, sequenced in a study of CD8 T cells in Susac syndrome. Random hexamers primed reverse transcription of 0.5 to 1 ug RNA. TCRdb processed the immunoSEQ multiplex PCR reads anew with MiXCR; each CDR3 protein has one entry. This sample yields roughly 150,000 distinct CDR3 sequences, of which more than 85% are seen a single time; about 0.18% belongs to the top ten. The sequenced material came from CD8+ T cells from PBMCs. Every receptor here comes from a human donor with Susac syndrome.

The V and J genes are TRBV24-1 and TRBJ1-2; a possible D gene is TRBD1 (6 bases). Trimming shortened V by 3 bases and J by 4 bases, and 14 bases separated the two germline ends. This CDR3 is 15 amino acids long. Germline V CDR1 and CDR2: KGHDR, SFDVKD. In DNA form, the CDR3 reads TGTGCCACCAGTGATCCGTACGACAGGTCCTATGGCTACACCTTC. This gives the protein CATSDPYDRSYGYTF.

The chain links TRBV4-1 to TRBJ2-1; D possibly corresponds to TRBD2 (6 bases). The germline gives CDR1 MGHRA, CDR2 YSYEKL. The CDR3 consists of 17 residues. The ends were cut back, 0 bases at V and 1 base at J, with 13 bases in the middle. This CDR3 is CASSQEAAGTSYNEQFF. The CDR3 DNA reads TGCGCCAGCAGCCAAGAAGCGGCGGGAACTTCCTACAATGAGCAGTTCTTC.

This clonotype has a single count. In DNA form, the CDR3 reads TGTGCCAGCAGTTGGGTGGGAGGGAAGGATGGCTACACCTTC. Translating it yields CASSWVGGKDGYTF. The chain is built from TRBV6-6 and TRBJ1-2; D ambiguous. Trimming cost V 4 bases and J 6 bases, with 15 bases left between them. This CDR3 is 14 amino acids long. Germline values: CDR1 MNHNY, CDR2 SVGAGI (reference sequence).

This CDR3 is CASSLWGLRGNEPDTQYF. DNA of the CDR3: TGTGCCAGCAGCTTATGGGGACTCCGGGGAAATGAACCAGATACGCAGTATTTT. This rearrangement joins TRBV7-3 to TRBJ2-3; D possibly corresponds to TRBD2 (6 bases). CDR3 length: 18 residues. V was cut by 2 bases and J by 4 bases, with 22 bases left in between. CDR1 is SGHTA and CDR2 is FQGTGA in the germline V gene.

The V gene is TRBV2, the J gene TRBJ2-1, with 8 bases fitting TRBD2. Trimming removed 5 bases from V and 6 bases from J; junction bases left unmatched: 6. There are 14 residues in the CDR3. Germline V gene sequence: CDR1 SNHLY, CDR2 FYNNEI. CDR3 DNA: TGTGCCAGCAGTCTGATAGCGGGGAGCAATGAGCAGTTCTTC. Protein product: CASSLIAGSNEQFF.

This chain joins TRBV9 and TRBJ2-1, with D possibly being TRBD2 (6 bases). Germline CDR1 reads SGDLS; CDR2 reads YYNGEE. This CDR3 has 17 residues. V lost 4 bases, J lost 0 bases, and 17 bases lay in between. The CDR3: CASSPYVPGSSYNEQFF. CDR3 DNA sequence: TGTGCCAGCAGCCCTTATGTCCCCGGGAGCTCCTACAATGAGCAGTTCTTC.

The chain joins TRBV5-1 to TRBJ2-1; TRBD2 matches at 7 bases. CDR3 length equals 16 residues. Germline V gene data show CDR1 as SGHRS and CDR2 as YFSETQ. Trimming at V came to 3 bases and at J to 5 bases, leaving 11 bases not matched to a gene. The CDR3 loop reads CASSSPGGTDDNEQFF. The CDR3 nucleotides read TGCGCCAGCAGCTCCCCCGGGGGGACGGACGACAATGAGCAGTTCTTC.

The chain recombines TRBV11-3 with TRBJ2-1, with 15 bases fitting TRBD2. V lost 1 base to trimming and J lost 15 bases; unmatched junction nucleotides: 16. Germline-derived CDR1 and CDR2 are SGHNT and YENEEA. The CDR3 is 18 residues long. The CDR3 spells CASSLVRTSGRAVQPGFF. The CDR3 DNA sequence: TGTGCCAGCAGCTTAGTGAGGACTAGCGGGAGGGCCGTCCAACCAGGGTTCTTC.

The genes are TRBV5-1 and TRBJ2-2; D is possibly TRBD1 (5 bases). Trimming shortened V by 0 bases and J by 0 bases, and 6 bases separated the two germline ends. The CDR3 is 15 residues long. Germline loops: CDR1 SGHRS, CDR2 YFSETQ. As DNA, the CDR3 is TGCGCCAGCAGCTTGGGACAGTCGAACACCGGGGAGCTGTTTTTT. Translation: CASSLGQSNTGELFF.

This sequence joins TRBV27 and TRBJ1-1, with 9 nucleotides matching TRBD1. CDR3 length: 14 amino acids. Unmatched junction bases numbered 8, after V lost 6 bases and J lost 6 bases. In germline, CDR1 is MNHEY, CDR2 SMNVEV (reference sequence). In DNA form, the CDR3 reads TGTGCCAGCAGCCCCAACAGGGGGCACGCTGAAGCTTTCTTT. It specifies CASSPNRGHAEAFF.

The V gene is TRBV5-1, the J gene TRBJ2-7; D not certain. Trimming removed 5 bases from V and 3 bases from J, with 12 bases in between. The CDR3 length is 13 residues. Germline V gives CDR1 SGHRS, CDR2 YFSETQ. The CDR3 region has the DNA TGCGCCAGCAGGCATGTAGAGTTCTACGAGCAGTACTTC. It is translated as CASRHVEFYEQYF.

V and J are TRBV30 and TRBJ2-7; D unclear. Germline CDR1 and CDR2: GTSNPN and SVGIG (reference sequence). The CDR3 consists of 13 residues. The V end was cut by 0 bases, the J end by 7 bases, with 13 bases between. CDR3 nucleotide sequence: TGTGCCTGGAGTGTATCGGGCGGAGAAGAGCAGTACTTC. Translating gives CAWSVSGGEEQYF.

The chain recombines TRBV15 with TRBJ2-7, with a weak D call TRBD1 (5 bases). Germline CDR1 LNHNV, CDR2 YYDKDF (reference sequence). This CDR3 comprises 17 residues. Trimming left V 5 bases short and J 5 bases short, with 25 bases between. As DNA, the CDR3 is TGTGCCACCAGCCCTCGAAGACAGCCGACGAGAAGCCACGAGCAGTACTTC. It translates to CATSPRRQPTRSHEQYF.

The chain employs TRBV4-1 and TRBJ1-2; maybe TRBD1 (5 bases). The CDR3 extends over 16 amino acids. V lost 0 bases and J 5 bases, leaving 16 bases between the germline ends. From germline, CDR1 is MGHRA and CDR2 YSYEKL. CDR3 residues: CASSQDLIGTGYGYTF. Here the CDR3 DNA reads TGCGCCAGCAGCCAAGATCTAATTGGGACCGGGTATGGCTACACCTTC.

In nucleotides, the CDR3 is TGTGCCAGCAGTGATCTAGCGGGAAGTTCCTACGAGCAGTACTTC. Translation: CASSDLAGSSYEQYF. The chain links TRBV2 to TRBJ2-7; 9 bases fit TRBD2. Germline trimming cut 3 bases from V and 1 base from J; bases unmatched to any gene: 4. CDR3 length equals 15 residues. Germline lookup yields CDR1 SNHLY and CDR2 FYNNEI.